The 15 T cell receptor beta chains below come from one sample, sequenced in a study of blood T cell repertoires in COVID-19. TCRdb's table, derived via immunoSEQ multiplex PCR, lists solely in-frame clones and lacks some. The profile covers roughly 97,000 clones, with roughly 80% appearing a single time and around 4.8% taken by the ten largest. Sequencing input: peripheral blood. The source is a man in his 60s with acute or convalescent COVID-19.

The chain combines TRBV19 with TRBJ1-1; 12 bases are a match to TRBD1. The germline V gene encodes CDR1 LNHDA and CDR2 SQIVND (reference sequence). V shed 6 bases, J shed 6 bases, and the junction held 11 bases outside the gene matches. The CDR3 runs 16 residues. The CDR3 DNA sequence: TGTGCCAGTAGAAAGGGACAGGGGGCATTTGTACCTGAAGCTTTCTTT. This gives the protein CASRKGQGAFVPEAFF.

The rearrangement links TRBV9 to TRBJ2-1; D is possibly TRBD2 (6 bases). The CDR3 is 16 amino acids. CDR1 is SGDLS and CDR2 is YYNGEE in the germline V gene. Trimming shortened V by 4 bases and J by 1 base, and 15 bases separated the two germline ends. Here the CDR3 DNA reads TGTGCCAGCAGCCTTACTAGCCTCCAATCCTACAATGAGCAGTTCTTC. It yields the protein CASSLTSLQSYNEQFF.

Here the CDR3 reads CASSLQGESPLHF. For the CDR3, the DNA is TGTGCCAGCAGCTTACAAGGAGAGTCACCCCTCCACTTT. The J gene is TRBJ1-6, the V gene TRBV7-2; D uncertain. Per germline, CDR1 SGHTA and CDR2 FQGNSA. The CDR3 length is 13 residues. V was pared by 2 bases and J by 10 bases, with 9 bases between.

The count of this clone is one. The chain has TRBV30 and TRBJ1-3, with unresolved D. The CDR3 length is 12 residues. CDR1 and CDR2 from the germline V gene are GTSNPN and SVGIG (reference sequence). The V end lost 4 bases, the J end lost 0 bases, and 4 bases lay between the germline ends. The CDR3 region is CAWTSSGNTIYF. In nucleotides, the CDR3 is TGTGCCTGGACGAGCTCTGGAAACACCATATATTTT.

In this sample, this clone turned up many times. The CDR3 spells CASSPLTGGGVTGELFF. Here the CDR3 DNA reads TGTGCCAGCTCACCACTTACCGGAGGGGGCGTTACCGGGGAGCTGTTTTTT. The rearrangement joins TRBV18 to TRBJ2-2, with D maybe TRBD1 (7 bases). V was shortened by 1 base and J by 5 bases, with 17 bases between the two germline ends. The germline gives CDR1 KGHSH, CDR2 LQKENI. This CDR3 has 17 amino acids.

This sequence joins TRBV2 and TRBJ2-5, with TRBD2 identical over 7 bases. The CDR3 extends over 15 amino acids. Germline CDR1 is SNHLY and CDR2 is FYNNEI. V lost 5 bases to trimming and J lost 1 base; unmatched junction nucleotides: 7. The CDR3 sequence: CASSFRLAFQETQYF. The CDR3 nucleotides are TGTGCCAGCAGTTTCCGACTAGCCTTCCAAGAGACCCAGTACTTC. Full variable domain (outside the CDR3, taken from reference TRBV2 and TRBJ2-5): EPEVTQTPSHQVTQMGQEVILRCVPISNHLYFYWYRQILGQKVEFLVSFYNNEISEKSEIFDDQFSVERPDGSNFTLKIRSTKLEDSAMYFCASSFRLAFQETQYFGPGTRLLVL.

The count of this clone is one. The rearrangement uses TRBV9 and TRBJ1-2; no clear D gene. This CDR3 spans 14 amino acids. Germline CDR1 reads SGDLS; CDR2 reads YYNGEE. The ends were cut back, 0 bases at V and 4 bases at J, with 10 bases in the middle. Here the CDR3 DNA reads TGTGCCAGCAGCGTAGAGAGGGTCCCCTATGGCTACACCTTC. It specifies CASSVERVPYGYTF.

The rearrangement links TRBV7-9 to TRBJ2-7, with 10 bases lining up with TRBD2. The germline V gene encodes CDR1 SEHNR and CDR2 FQNEAQ (reference sequence). V shed 5 bases and J 2 bases; nucleotides not matched to a gene: 6. CDR3 length: 15 residues. The chain's CDR3 is CASSRSGGLTYEQYF. CDR3 sequence (DNA): TGTGCCAGCAGCCGTAGCGGGGGGCTAACCTACGAGCAGTACTTC.

The genes are TRBV24-1 and TRBJ2-1, with TRBD2 matching 13 bases. The germline CDR1 and CDR2 sequences are KGHDR and SFDVKD. J was trimmed by 4 bases and V by 0 bases; bases with no gene match: 2. CDR3 length equals 17 residues. CDR3 amino acids: CATSDLGLAGEYNEQFF. In nucleotides, the CDR3 is TGTGCCACCAGTGATTTGGGACTAGCGGGAGAGTACAATGAGCAGTTCTTC.

The genes are TRBV7-9 and TRBJ2-2; no firm D call. CDR1 is SEHNR and CDR2 is FQNEAQ in the germline V gene (reference sequence). V shed 10 bases and J shed 4 bases, with 13 bases lying between them. This CDR3 region has 13 residues. CDR3 sequence: CATLVGSTGELFF. DNA for the CDR3: TGTGCCACCCTAGTTGGAAGCACCGGGGAGCTGTTTTTT.

This clone has only one observation. The rearrangement uses TRBV7-3 and TRBJ1-1; 7 nucleotides line up with TRBD1. CDR1 and CDR2 (germline): SGHTA, FQGTGA. V shed 3 bases and J 5 bases; nucleotides not matched to a gene: 3. The CDR3 has 13 residues. The CDR3 spells CASSLGQRTEAFF. DNA for the CDR3: TGTGCCAGCAGCTTGGGACAGAGAACTGAAGCTTTCTTT.

The rearrangement links TRBV28 to TRBJ1-1, with TRBD1 identical over 8 bases. The length of the CDR3 is 17 residues. Per germline, CDR1 MDHEN and CDR2 SYDVKM. V lost 4 bases, J lost 3 bases, and 13 bases stayed unmatched. DNA of the CDR3: TGTGCCAGCAGTTCAGGACAGGGTCCGGGCTTGGACACTGAAGCTTTCTTT. Residues: CASSSGQGPGLDTEAFF.

The chain joins TRBV6-5 to TRBJ1-2; 8 positions match TRBD1. The junction had 9 bases not matched to a gene; V was cut back by 6 bases and J by 3 bases. The germline CDR1 and CDR2 sequences are MNHEY and SVGAGI. The length of the CDR3 is 15 residues. The CDR3 bases are TGTGCCAGCAGGTTAAGCCAGGGGGCCGACTATGGCTACACCTTC. It yields the protein CASRLSQGADYGYTF.

In its sample, this clone was seen a few times. The chain carries TRBV6-2 or TRBV6-3 and TRBJ1-2; 10 nucleotides agree with TRBD1. In germline, CDR1 is MNHEY, CDR2 SVGEGT. The V gene end was trimmed by 5 bases and the J gene end by 4 bases; junction bases not matched to a gene: 4. The CDR3 consists of 14 residues. This chain's CDR3 is CASSRQGATYGYTF. As DNA, the CDR3 is TGTGCCAGCAGTCGACAGGGGGCAACCTATGGCTACACCTTC.

J is TRBJ1-1 and V is TRBV7-9; 9 bases agree with TRBD1. The CDR3 sequence is 18 residues long. From germline, CDR1 is SEHNR and CDR2 FQNEAQ (reference sequence). The V segment lost 2 bases and the J segment 3 bases; nucleotides outside the gene matches: 13. The CDR3 region has the DNA TGTGCCAGCAGCTTACAATTCACAGGGGGCGAAAAGGACACTGAAGCTTTCTTT. It encodes CASSLQFTGGEKDTEAFF.